Sequencing of this TCR beta chain was carried out in a study of blood T cell repertoires in COVID-19 (dated by TCRdb to 2019 to 2021). Background on the whole study: The collaborator samples originated in the United States, Italy and Spain and spanned the acute and convalescent phases of COVID-19. Sample metadata almost always included a de-identified subject ID, COVID-19 status, age in years and sex. Where HLA class I and class II types were available, the types were taken from metadata supplied by the sample provider, not from assay-based typing. The samples were drawn from the first 160 participants of the ongoing ImmuneRACE study and from some 1,300 subjects provided by 6 global collaborators. The repertoires were released in a freely available public database meant as a resource for research on the immune response to SARS-CoV-2. Deeply sampled blood TCRbeta repertoires from subjects exposed to, actively infected with, or recovered from COVID-19 were included in the dataset. The material from the prospective study consisted of cDNA or gDNA derived from T cells, B-cell-depleted T cells, or PBMCs.

The germline V gene (reference sequence) provides CDR1 LNHDA and CDR2 SQIVND. After removal of 5 bases from V and 4 bases from J, the junction retains 3 bases not matched to a gene. Reading from cysteine to phenylalanine, the CDR3 counts 14 amino acids. The entry retains the CDR3 DNA only, 42 bases that are in frame from base 1. TCRbeta CDR3 regions were amplified from genomic DNA by means of the immunoSEQ Assay, a bias-controlled multiplex PCR. The paper's data handling went like this. Nucleated cell counts per sample were estimated from amplification of reference gene primers within the assay. Sequence reads were collapsed and filtered to measure the absolute abundance of every unique TCRbeta CDR3 rearrangement. For each sample, productive Simpson clonality was calculated as the square root of Simpson's diversity index across productive rearrangements. TCRdb carries this immuneACCESS record with in-frame sequences only. Its versions omit some clonotypes, under half of them owing to an unresolved V gene in the studies checked, with the rest unexplained. V and J calls and clone size come straight from that table; D and trimming were deduced from the DNA. The table for this sample lists fewer than 250,000 clones; 70% to 90% of them were counted only once. Around 1% of the sample is in the top ten clones.

The paper's findings and limits, for the study overall: The amount of clinical and demographic metadata varied by source and participant and was provided uncurated.

At one collaborating source in Seattle, patients were enrolled during active infection and were followed longitudinally through the course of disease. Collaborating institutions collected whole blood in K2EDTA tubes following their own protocols. For TCRbeta analysis, collaborators shipped samples in one of three forms: frozen whole blood, isolated PBMCs, or DNA extracted from either of those sample types. For this clone: The target of this receptor is not known. No base qualities exist here, and no much larger clone lies one base off it.

The origin of this receptor is a man between 60 and 75 years old with COVID-19, enrolled during active disease. This chain joins TRBV19 to TRBJ1-3; 9 bases in between match TRBD1. The sequenced sample was peripheral blood. The encoded CDR3 is CASSSGQGGNTIYF. In nucleotides, the sequence is TGTGCCAGTAGTTCGGGACAGGGAGGAAACACCATATATTTT.